Presented here are 18 T cell receptor beta chains from one specimen sequenced in a study of blood T cell repertoires in COVID-19. The method was immunoSEQ multiplex PCR; TCRdb's version includes in-frame clones alone and lacks a portion of them. This table has about 310,000 clones, about 89% appearing once. Sequences were obtained from PBMCs or T cells enriched from blood (not recorded which). The receptors stem from a man in his 60s who had recovered from COVID-19.

This rearrangement joins TRBV4-3 to TRBJ2-3; D might be TRBD1 (5 bases). Between the trimmed V and J ends, which lost 0 bases and 6 bases, there was a span of 13 bases. The germline V gene encodes CDR1 LGHNA and CDR2 YSLEER. CDR3 length: 15 residues. CDR3 amino acids: CASSQEGVYGDTQYF. The CDR3 nucleotides are TGCGCCAGCAGCCAAGAAGGGGTGTATGGGGATACGCAGTATTTT.

The chain combines TRBV18 with TRBJ2-7; the match to TRBD1 covers 11 bases. V lost 3 bases, J lost 8 bases, and 15 bases stayed unmatched. Per germline, CDR1 KGHSH and CDR2 LQKENI. The CDR3 runs 17 residues. Here the CDR3 reads CASSPTRRRTGGTQQYF. Here the CDR3 DNA reads TGTGCCAGCTCACCGACCAGGCGGCGGACAGGGGGCACTCAGCAGTACTTC.

DNA of the CDR3: TGTGCCAGCAGCTGGACAGGGGGTGTGACGTACGAGCAGTACTTC. Its translation is CASSWTGGVTYEQYF. The chain recombines TRBV11-1 with TRBJ2-7, with 10 bases identical to TRBD1. CDR1 SGHAT and CDR2 FQDESV come from the germline V gene (reference sequence). CDR3 length equals 15 residues. The ends lost 4 bases at V and 4 bases at J; junction bases unmatched: 7.

The genes are TRBV11-1 and TRBJ2-7; 9 bases map to TRBD2. This CDR3 region has 16 residues. The V gene end was trimmed by 1 base and the J gene end by 2 bases; junction bases not matched to a gene: 6. Germline V gives CDR1 SGHAT, CDR2 FQDESV (reference sequence). The CDR3 DNA follows: TGTGCCAGCAGCTTAGGCGGGACTAGCCGCGCCTACGAGCAGTACTTC. Translating gives CASSLGGTSRAYEQYF.

This chain connects TRBV28 to TRBJ1-6, with D unclear. Germline CDR1 reads MDHEN; CDR2 reads SYDVKM. V dropped 3 bases and J dropped 0 bases, with 3 bases sitting between them. This CDR3 is built from 14 residues. In DNA form, the CDR3 reads TGTGCCAGCAGTTTGAGCTCCTATAATTCACCCCTCCACTTT. The encoded protein is CASSLSSYNSPLHF. Variable domain in full (rest from reference TRBV28 and TRBJ1-6): DVKVTQSSRYLVKRTGEKVFLECVQDMDHENMFWYRQDPGLGLRLIYFSYDVKMKEKGDIPEGYSVSREKKERFSLILESASTNQTSMYLCASSLSSYNSPLHFGNGTRLTVT.

J is TRBJ2-5 and V is TRBV10-3; possibly TRBD2 for D (6 bases). Germline V gives CDR1 ENHRY, CDR2 SYGVKD. The CDR3 spans 17 residues. Between the trimmed V and J ends, which lost 0 bases and 2 bases, there was a span of 16 bases. The CDR3 is CAISESNRVGGQETQYF. The CDR3 DNA is TGTGCCATCAGTGAGTCGAATCGTGTCGGAGGGCAAGAGACCCAGTACTTC.

CDR3 sequence: CASSTGTGNQETQYF. The CDR3 nucleotides are TGTGCCAGCTCAACCGGGACAGGGAATCAAGAGACCCAGTACTTC. The rearrangement joins TRBV18 to TRBJ2-5; 9 positions match TRBD1. V lost 5 bases to trimming and J lost 2 bases; unmatched junction nucleotides: 6. CDR3 length: 15 amino acids. CDR1 KGHSH and CDR2 LQKENI come from the germline V gene.

The V and J genes are TRBV7-2 and TRBJ2-7, with TRBD2 matching 8 bases. Losses at the gene ends were 5 bases for V and 7 bases for J; bases not matched to a gene: 10. There are 14 residues in the CDR3. The germline gives CDR1 SGHTA, CDR2 FQGNSA. This CDR3 is CASSLSGMSREQYF. CDR3 nucleotide sequence: TGTGCCAGCAGCCTTAGCGGGATGTCAAGGGAGCAGTACTTC.

The chain links TRBV18 to TRBJ2-3; D gene ambiguous. CDR3 length: 15 residues. From germline, CDR1 is KGHSH and CDR2 LQKENI. Trimming removed 0 bases at V and 2 bases at J, with 9 bases between. CDR3 protein: CASSPPSSNTDTQYF. CDR3 nucleotide sequence: TGTGCCAGCTCACCACCGAGTAGTAACACAGATACGCAGTATTTT. The whole variable domain, filled in from reference TRBV18 and TRBJ2-3, reads NAGVMQNPRHLVRRRGQEARLRCSPMKGHSHVYWYRQLPEEGLKFMVYLQKENIIDESGMPKERFSAEFPKEGPSILRIQQVVRGDSAAYFCASSPPSSNTDTQYFGPGTRLTVL.

The V and J genes are TRBV30 and TRBJ1-2; maybe TRBD1 (6 bases). Between the trimmed V and J ends, which lost 6 bases and 3 bases, there was a span of 17 bases. This CDR3 is 14 amino acids long. Germline V gene data show CDR1 as GTSNPN and CDR2 as SVGIG (reference sequence). The CDR3 DNA reads as TGTGCCTGCTCGGGCGGCAGGGGTTACTATGGCTACACCTTC. Protein product: CACSGGRGYYGYTF.

V gene TRBV28 combines with J gene TRBJ2-7, with TRBD2 matching 7 bases. The CDR3 has 15 amino acids. V shed 0 bases and J 7 bases; nucleotides not matched to a gene: 9. Germline CDR1 is MDHEN and CDR2 is SYDVKM. CDR3 sequence reads: CASSLWASGPGEQYF. The CDR3 DNA follows: TGTGCCAGCAGTTTATGGGCTAGCGGCCCCGGAGAGCAGTACTTC.

The rearrangement joins TRBV28 to TRBJ2-1; TRBD2 matches 11 bases. Germline assignment: CDR1 MDHEN and CDR2 SYDVKM. The CDR3 has 14 amino acids. V lost 8 bases to trimming and J lost 9 bases; unmatched junction nucleotides: 9. The CDR3 sequence is CASGLLAGVAEQFF. CDR3 DNA sequence: TGTGCCAGCGGCTTACTAGCGGGAGTGGCTGAGCAGTTCTTC.

The V and J genes are TRBV6-5 and TRBJ1-4; the match to TRBD1 covers 7 bases. J was trimmed by 7 bases and V by 6 bases; bases with no gene match: 8. CDR3 size: 14 residues. From germline, CDR1 is MNHEY and CDR2 SVGAGI. CDR3 DNA sequence: TGTGCCAGCAGCGCGACAGGGTCTGGTGAAAAACTGTTTTTT. This encodes CASSATGSGEKLFF.

The genes are TRBV18 and TRBJ2-7; 9 nucleotides line up with TRBD2. The trim removed 5 bases at V and 5 bases at J, leaving 7 bases unmatched. The CDR3 covers 14 residues. Per the germline V gene, CDR1 is KGHSH and CDR2 is LQKENI. For the CDR3, the DNA is TGTGCCAGCTCAGCCGGCTTAGCGGGAGACGAGCAGTACTTC. Residues: CASSAGLAGDEQYF.

The chain employs TRBV18 and TRBJ1-5; a possible D gene is TRBD1 (6 bases). V was cut by 4 bases and J by 3 bases, with 10 bases left in between. The CDR3 has 14 amino acids. Germline-derived CDR1 and CDR2 are KGHSH and LQKENI. The CDR3 DNA reads TGTGCCAGCTCACTTGACAGGTTCAATCAGCCCCAGCATTTT. Translated: CASSLDRFNQPQHF. Drawing the rest from reference TRBV18 and TRBJ1-5, the complete variable domain is NAGVMQNPRHLVRRRGQEARLRCSPMKGHSHVYWYRQLPEEGLKFMVYLQKENIIDESGMPKERFSAEFPKEGPSILRIQQVVRGDSAAYFCASSLDRFNQPQHFGDGTRLSIL.

V and J are TRBV5-4 and TRBJ2-4; tentative D call: TRBD2 (5 bases). Looked up from germline, CDR1 is SGHNT and CDR2 is YYREEE (reference sequence). Trimming pared 5 bases from V and 0 bases from J, leaving 9 bases between. This CDR3 spans 14 amino acids. CDR3: CASRGDGAKNIQYF. The CDR3 DNA reads as TGTGCCAGCAGGGGAGACGGAGCCAAAAACATTCAGTACTTC.

The chain recombines TRBV5-1 with TRBJ1-4; D gene uncertain. The CDR3 length is 15 residues. Trimming stripped 5 bases from V and 0 bases from J, with 11 bases between. Germline CDR1 is SGHRS and CDR2 is YFSETQ. This CDR3 is CASRHQVATNEKLFF. The CDR3 coding sequence is TGCGCCAGCAGGCACCAGGTTGCAACTAATGAAAAACTGTTTTTT.

The rearrangement links TRBV28 to TRBJ2-1, with 9 bases lining up with TRBD1. V lost 2 bases to trimming and J lost 4 bases; unmatched junction nucleotides: 3. This CDR3 contains 15 residues. Germline lookup yields CDR1 MDHEN and CDR2 SYDVKM. CDR3 protein: CASSLGDREYNEQFF. The CDR3 bases are TGTGCCAGCAGTTTAGGGGACAGGGAATACAATGAGCAGTTCTTC.